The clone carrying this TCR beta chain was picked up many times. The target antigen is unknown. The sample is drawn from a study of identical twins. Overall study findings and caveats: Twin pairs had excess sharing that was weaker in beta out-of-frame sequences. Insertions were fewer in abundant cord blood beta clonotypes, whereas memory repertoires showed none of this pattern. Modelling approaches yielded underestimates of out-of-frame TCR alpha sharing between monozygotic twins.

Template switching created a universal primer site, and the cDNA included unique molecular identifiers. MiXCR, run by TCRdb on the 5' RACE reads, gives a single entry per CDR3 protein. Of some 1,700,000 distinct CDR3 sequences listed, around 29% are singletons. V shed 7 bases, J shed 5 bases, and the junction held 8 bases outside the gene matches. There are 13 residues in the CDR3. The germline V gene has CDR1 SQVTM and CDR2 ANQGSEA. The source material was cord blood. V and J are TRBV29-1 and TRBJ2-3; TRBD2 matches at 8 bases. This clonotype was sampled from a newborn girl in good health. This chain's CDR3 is CSASGRGEDTQYF. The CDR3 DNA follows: TGCAGCGCCAGCGGGAGAGGTGAAGATACGCAGTATTTT.